One sample yielded the 29 T cell receptor beta chains listed below, sequenced in a study of cytomegalovirus exposure and HLA in healthy donors. PCR used 60 Vbeta primers and 13 Jbeta primers. The assay was immunoSEQ multiplex PCR, and TCRdb's table has in-frame clones only and misses some. This repertoire comprises about 200,000 clones; its ten largest clones make up around 1.1%. What was sequenced was PBMCs. The receptors here all came from a girl aged 2-10 years in good health and CMV-seropositive.

The V call is TRBV28, the J call TRBJ2-7; tentatively, D is TRBD2 (5 bases). The CDR3 consists of 16 residues. V gave up 6 bases and J gave up 4 bases, with 22 bases separating them. Germline V CDR1 and CDR2: MDHEN, SYDVKM. CDR3 sequence: CASRDEVSLGSYEQYF. CDR3 nucleotide sequence: TGTGCCAGCAGGGACGAGGTTAGTTTAGGGAGTTACGAGCAGTACTTC. Full variable domain (remainder filled in from reference TRBV28 and TRBJ2-7): DVKVTQSSRYLVKRTGEKVFLECVQDMDHENMFWYRQDPGLGLRLIYFSYDVKMKEKGDIPEGYSVSREKKERFSLILESASTNQTSMYLCASRDEVSLGSYEQYFGPGTRLTVT.

The chain recombines TRBV28 with TRBJ2-1; 10 bases map to TRBD2. CDR1 MDHEN and CDR2 SYDVKM come from the germline V gene. The J segment lost 9 bases and the V segment lost 5 bases, leaving 10 bases of the junction unmatched. CDR3 size: 15 residues. CDR3 in DNA: TGTGCCAGCAGTCCTCAGCTAGCGGGAGAAACTGAGCAGTTCTTC. It yields the protein CASSPQLAGETEQFF.

The CDR3 region is CASSDRQGTFYNYGYTF. CDR3 coding DNA: TGTGCCAGCAGCGACCGACAGGGGACCTTTTATAACTATGGCTACACCTTC. The rearrangement joins TRBV9 to TRBJ1-2; TRBD1 matches at 8 bases. The V segment lost 3 bases and the J segment 1 base; nucleotides outside the gene matches: 11. Germline CDR1 and CDR2: SGDLS and YYNGEE. This CDR3 has 17 amino acids.

The chain links TRBV5-1 to TRBJ2-1; 12 bases map to TRBD2. This CDR3 is built from 17 residues. The junction had 11 bases not matched to a gene; V was cut back by 3 bases and J by 7 bases. Germline assignment: CDR1 SGHRS and CDR2 YFSETQ. CDR3 residues: CASSWSVLAGGENEQFF. CDR3 nucleotide sequence: TGCGCCAGCAGCTGGAGCGTACTAGCGGGAGGCGAAAATGAGCAGTTCTTC.

The chain is built from TRBV7-2 and TRBJ2-5; 9 bases are shared with TRBD2. Trimming took 4 bases from V and 5 from J; bases not matched to a gene: 5. CDR1 SGHTA and CDR2 FQGNSA come from the germline V gene. The CDR3 extends over 14 amino acids. This chain's CDR3 is CASSSIAGEETQYF. CDR3 in DNA: TGTGCCAGCAGCTCCATAGCGGGAGAGGAGACCCAGTACTTC.

This chain connects TRBV5-1 to TRBJ2-7; possible D gene TRBD2, 6 bases. Trimming removed 0 bases at V and 4 bases at J, with 17 bases between. This CDR3 contains 16 residues. Germline CDR1 SGHRS, CDR2 YFSETQ. The DNA of the CDR3 is TGCGCCAGCAGCTTGGGCCACCCAGAGGAGGGGTACGAGCAGTACTTC. Residues: CASSLGHPEEGYEQYF.

This chain links TRBV28 with TRBJ2-7; TRBD1 matches 10 bases. There are 14 residues in the CDR3. Germline V gene sequence: CDR1 MDHEN, CDR2 SYDVKM. Trimming removed 8 bases from V and 5 bases from J; junction bases left unmatched: 9. Here the CDR3 reads CASGRTGTGDEQYF. CDR3 sequence (DNA): TGTGCCAGCGGAAGAACCGGGACAGGGGACGAGCAGTACTTC.

The chain carries TRBV27 and TRBJ1-4, with a tentative D call TRBD1 (6 bases). The CDR3 extends over 15 amino acids. The V gene's germline CDR1 is MNHEY and CDR2 SMNVEV (reference sequence). V was pared by 2 bases and J by 6 bases, with 13 bases between. The CDR3 DNA reads TGTGCCAGCAGTTTAAGCTCCAGGGGTTATGAAAAACTGTTTTTT. It codes for CASSLSSRGYEKLFF.

The gene calls are TRBV10-1 and TRBJ2-2; no definite D call. CDR1 and CDR2 from the germline V gene are WNHNN and SYGVQD (reference sequence). Trimming cost V 7 bases and J 6 bases, with 12 bases left between them. The CDR3 is made up of 13 amino acids. CDR3 sequence reads: CASTNSYAGELFF. In nucleotides, the CDR3 is TGCGCCAGCACCAACTCTTATGCCGGGGAGCTGTTTTTT.

The chain is built from TRBV11-2 and TRBJ2-7, with D tentatively TRBD1 (6 bases). V lost 4 bases, J lost 2 bases, and 15 bases lay in between. CDR1 SGHAT and CDR2 FQNNGV come from the germline V gene. The CDR3 spans 15 residues. CDR3: CASSSGDPGPYEQYF. The CDR3, as DNA: TGTGCCAGCAGCTCAGGGGACCCCGGCCCCTACGAGCAGTACTTC.

The CDR3, as DNA: TGTGCCAGTAGTAGCCCGGGACTAGCGGTCGACAATGAGCAGTTCTTC. Its translation: CASSSPGLAVDNEQFF. V gene TRBV19 combines with J gene TRBJ2-1, with 11 bases lining up with TRBD2. V shed 4 bases, J shed 5 bases, and the junction held 7 bases outside the gene matches. The CDR3 runs 16 residues. The V gene's germline CDR1 is LNHDA and CDR2 SQIVND (reference sequence).

The chain carries TRBV30 and TRBJ1-1; unclear D gene. Germline CDR1 GTSNPN, CDR2 SVGIG (reference sequence). The CDR3 covers 13 residues. Trimming cost V 0 bases and J 9 bases, with 14 bases left between them. The CDR3 nucleotides are TGTGCCTGGAGTGTACCTCCTCGGGTGAAAGCTTTCTTT. The encoded protein is CAWSVPPRVKAFF.

This sequence joins TRBV27 and TRBJ1-1; tentative D call: TRBD1 (5 bases). The germline CDR1 and CDR2 sequences are MNHEY and SMNVEV (reference sequence). Trimming took off 8 bases at V and 8 bases at J, with 21 bases between the two ends. The CDR3 has 14 residues. The CDR3 is CASFWGVGGREAFF. The CDR3 nucleotides read TGTGCCAGCTTTTGGGGGGTCGGAGGTAGGGAAGCTTTCTTT.

This chain connects TRBV9 to TRBJ2-3; D gene uncertain. Germline assignment: CDR1 SGDLS and CDR2 YYNGEE. The V end lost 3 bases, the J end lost 0 bases, and 8 bases lay between the germline ends. This CDR3 contains 14 residues. CDR3 sequence: CASSASSSTDTQYF. The CDR3 DNA sequence: TGTGCCAGCAGCGCGTCCAGTAGCACAGATACGCAGTATTTT.

The chain couples TRBV28 to TRBJ2-7; 7 bases align to TRBD2. Germline V gene lookup returns CDR1 MDHEN and CDR2 SYDVKM. CDR3 size: 20 residues. J was trimmed by 2 bases and V by 5 bases; bases with no gene match: 24. For the CDR3, the DNA is TGTGCCAGCAGTCTCTCTTTCGAGGGAGGGCCGCTCGAATTCCCCTACGAGCAGTACTTC. It translates to CASSLSFEGGPLEFPYEQYF.

Here the CDR3 reads CASGLVFGLAGELYEQYF. CDR3 sequence (DNA): TGTGCTAGTGGTTTGGTATTTGGCCTAGCGGGGGAATTATACGAGCAGTACTTC. The chain carries TRBV12-5 and TRBJ2-7, with 10 bases lining up with TRBD2. Germline V CDR1 and CDR2: LGHNT, FRNRAP. The length of the CDR3 is 18 residues. V dropped 0 bases and J dropped 4; count of bases not matched to a gene: 12.

CDR3 nucleotide sequence: TGTGCCAGCAGCTTGGCCGGGATAGGAGATACGCAGTATTTT. Its translation: CASSLAGIGDTQYF. The chain links TRBV5-8 to TRBJ2-3, with D possibly TRBD2 on 5 matching bases. Trimming cost V 0 bases and J 5 bases, with 10 bases left between them. The CDR3 has 14 amino acids. Germline assignment: CDR1 SGHTS and CDR2 YDEGEE.

This chain joins TRBV6-1 and TRBJ2-1; possibly TRBD2 for D (5 bases). CDR1 and CDR2 from the germline V gene are MNHNS and SASEGT. Deletions cut 4 bases from V and 6 bases from J, with 16 bases between. The CDR3 contains 15 residues. The CDR3 protein is CASSASTGIGNEQFF. The CDR3 DNA follows: TGTGCCAGCAGTGCGTCGACGGGGATCGGCAATGAGCAGTTCTTC.

The chain employs TRBV13 and TRBJ1-1; 9 bases match TRBD1. V shed 4 bases and J 4 bases; nucleotides not matched to a gene: 7. CDR1 PRHDT and CDR2 FYEKMQ come from the germline V gene (reference sequence). The CDR3 has 15 amino acids. CDR3 region: CASSSPGQGITEAFF. The CDR3 coding sequence is TGTGCCAGCAGCTCCCCTGGACAGGGGATCACTGAAGCTTTCTTT.

V usage is TRBV11-2 and J usage is TRBJ1-3; no reliable D call. Trimming removed 1 base at V and 0 bases at J, with 7 bases between. The germline gives CDR1 SGHAT, CDR2 FQNNGV. The CDR3 has 15 amino acids. CDR3 DNA: TGTGCCAGCAGCTTAGCTTCCCTCTCTGGAAACACCATATATTTT. This gives the protein CASSLASLSGNTIYF.

The chain employs TRBV7-9 and TRBJ1-4; 8 nucleotides match TRBD1. The CDR3 is made up of 17 amino acids. V lost 2 bases, J lost 2 bases, and 7 bases stayed unmatched. Germline lookup yields CDR1 SEHNR and CDR2 FQNEAQ (reference sequence). CDR3 residues: CASSLSFAGGTNEKLFF. The CDR3 DNA reads as TGTGCCAGCAGCTTATCCTTCGCAGGGGGCACTAATGAAAAACTGTTTTTT.

The J gene is TRBJ2-7, the V gene TRBV5-6; D gene unclear. Trimming removed 4 bases at V and 3 bases at J, with 8 bases between. This CDR3 region has 12 residues. Germline V lookup: CDR1 SGHDT, CDR2 YYEEEE. CDR3 in amino acids: CASSLSVYEQYF. The CDR3 nucleotides are TGTGCCAGCAGCCTGTCTGTCTACGAGCAGTACTTC.

The rearrangement links TRBV19 to TRBJ1-1; weak D call: TRBD1 (5 bases). Germline V lookup: CDR1 LNHDA, CDR2 SQIVND (reference sequence). V shed 8 bases and J shed 3 bases, with 19 bases lying between them. CDR3 length: 15 amino acids. The CDR3 sequence: CASGGPRGVDTEAFF. The CDR3, as DNA: TGTGCCAGTGGTGGCCCCCGGGGGGTGGACACTGAAGCTTTCTTT.

The V and J genes are TRBV4-1 and TRBJ2-7; 7 nucleotides match TRBD1. V shed 4 bases, J shed 3 bases, and the junction held 3 bases outside the gene matches. Germline V gene sequence: CDR1 MGHRA, CDR2 YSYEKL. The CDR3 contains 13 residues. CDR3 coding DNA: TGCGCCAGCAGCCTAGACAGGGACTACGAGCAGTACTTC. It yields the protein CASSLDRDYEQYF.

The V gene is TRBV5-4, the J gene TRBJ2-7; TRBD1 agrees at 8 bases. The CDR3 loop spans 14 amino acids. The J segment lost 5 bases and the V segment lost 4 bases, leaving 8 bases of the junction unmatched. CDR1 is SGHNT, CDR2 YYREEE, per germline (reference sequence). The CDR3 is CASSPTGGIDEQYF. The CDR3 DNA sequence: TGTGCCAGCAGCCCCACAGGGGGGATCGACGAGCAGTACTTC.

This CDR3 reads CASSLGIGVNTEAFF. In DNA form, the CDR3 reads TGTGCCAGCAGCTTAGGTATCGGAGTGAACACTGAAGCTTTCTTT. This rearrangement joins TRBV13 to TRBJ1-1; D remains ambiguous. The CDR3 contains 15 residues. V was shortened by 0 bases and J by 0 bases, with 8 bases between the two germline ends. Germline CDR1 reads PRHDT; CDR2 reads FYEKMQ (reference sequence).

The rearrangement links TRBV29-1 to TRBJ2-7, with TRBD1 matching 9 bases. The CDR3 length is 12 residues. Germline assignment: CDR1 SQVTM and CDR2 ANQGSEA. V lost 7 bases and J lost 6; bases outside the gene matches: 7. CDR3 DNA sequence: TGCAGCGCCGGGACAGGGTATGTCGAGCAGTACTTC. Protein sequence: CSAGTGYVEQYF.

The chain couples TRBV6-1 to TRBJ2-3; TRBD1 matches 10 bases. J lost 5 bases, V lost 4 bases, and 6 bases had no gene match. Per germline, CDR1 MNHNS and CDR2 SASEGT. The CDR3 has 15 amino acids. Here the CDR3 DNA reads TGTGCCAGCAGTGGCCGGACAGGGGGACGAGATACGCAGTATTTT. Its translation is CASSGRTGGRDTQYF.

The gene calls are TRBV27 and TRBJ2-5, with TRBD2 matching 10 bases. This CDR3 comprises 15 residues. Germline trimming cut 6 bases from V and 1 base from J; bases unmatched to any gene: 5. CDR1 and CDR2 from the germline V gene are MNHEY and SMNVEV (reference sequence). CDR3 sequence reads: CASRPTSGFQETQYF. DNA of the CDR3: TGTGCCAGCAGGCCGACTAGCGGGTTCCAAGAGACCCAGTACTTC.